This T cell receptor (beta chain) was obtained from a study of cytomegalovirus exposure and HLA in healthy donors. To note about this clone: One junction end does not reproduce the germline sequence, and a read error may be involved.

The PCR employed 60 Vbeta primers together with 13 Jbeta primers. TCRdb's copy holds only in-frame clones and misses some; the assay was immunoSEQ multiplex PCR. The table includes roughly 180,000 clones, roughly four fifths detected once. CDR3 size: 15 residues. CDR1 and CDR2 from the germline V gene are SEHNR and FQNEAQ (reference sequence). The source is a female donor in good health and CMV-seronegative. The sample comprised PBMCs. The chain recombines TRBV7-9 with TRBJ2-7; D is perhaps TRBD2 (5 bases). CDR3 DNA sequence: TGTTCCAGCAGCTTTTCAGGAGGAGGTCTCGAAGAGCAGTACTTC. It yields the protein CSSSFSGGGLEEQYF.